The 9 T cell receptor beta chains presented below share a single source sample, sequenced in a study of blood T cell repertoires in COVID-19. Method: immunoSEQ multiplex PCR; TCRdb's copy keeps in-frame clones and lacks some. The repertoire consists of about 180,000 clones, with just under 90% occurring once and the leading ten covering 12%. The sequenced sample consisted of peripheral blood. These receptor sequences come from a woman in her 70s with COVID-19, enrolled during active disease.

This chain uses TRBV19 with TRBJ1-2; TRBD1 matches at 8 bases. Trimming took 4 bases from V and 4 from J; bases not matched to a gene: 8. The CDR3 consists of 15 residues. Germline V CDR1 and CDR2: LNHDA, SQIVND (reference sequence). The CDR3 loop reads CASSTSGGFSYGYTF. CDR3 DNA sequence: TGTGCCAGTAGTACCTCAGGGGGCTTTAGCTATGGCTACACCTTC.

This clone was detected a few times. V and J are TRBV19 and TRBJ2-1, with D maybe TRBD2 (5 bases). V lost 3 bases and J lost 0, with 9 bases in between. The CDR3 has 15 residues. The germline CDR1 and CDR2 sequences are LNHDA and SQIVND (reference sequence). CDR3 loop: CASSMGESSYNEQFF. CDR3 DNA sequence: TGTGCCAGTAGTATGGGAGAAAGCTCCTACAATGAGCAGTTCTTC.

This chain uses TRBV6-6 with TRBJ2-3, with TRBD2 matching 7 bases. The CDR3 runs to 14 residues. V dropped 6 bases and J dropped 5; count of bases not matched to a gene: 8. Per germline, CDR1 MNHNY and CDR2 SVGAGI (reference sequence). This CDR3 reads CASRREGKRDTQYF. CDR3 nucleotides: TGTGCCAGCAGAAGGGAGGGGAAGCGAGATACGCAGTATTTT.

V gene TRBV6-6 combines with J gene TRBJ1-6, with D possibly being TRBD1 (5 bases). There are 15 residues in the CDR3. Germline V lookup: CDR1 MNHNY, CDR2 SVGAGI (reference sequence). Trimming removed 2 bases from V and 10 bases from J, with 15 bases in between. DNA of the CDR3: TGTGCCAGCAGTTACGACCCCCAGGGCTGGTCACCCCTCCACTTT. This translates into CASSYDPQGWSPLHF.

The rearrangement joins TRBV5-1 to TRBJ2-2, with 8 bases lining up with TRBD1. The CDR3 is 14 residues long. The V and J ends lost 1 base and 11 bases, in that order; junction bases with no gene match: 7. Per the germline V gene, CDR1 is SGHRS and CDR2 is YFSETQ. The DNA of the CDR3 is TGCGCCAGCAGCTTGACAGGGGGAACGGTAGAGCTGTTTTTT. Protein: CASSLTGGTVELFF.

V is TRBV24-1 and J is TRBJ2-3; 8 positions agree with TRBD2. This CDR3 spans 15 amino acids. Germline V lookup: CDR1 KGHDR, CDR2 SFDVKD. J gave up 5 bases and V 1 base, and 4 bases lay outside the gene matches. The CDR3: CATSDLGGGQDTQYF. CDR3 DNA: TGTGCCACCAGTGATTTAGGCGGGGGGCAAGATACGCAGTATTTT.

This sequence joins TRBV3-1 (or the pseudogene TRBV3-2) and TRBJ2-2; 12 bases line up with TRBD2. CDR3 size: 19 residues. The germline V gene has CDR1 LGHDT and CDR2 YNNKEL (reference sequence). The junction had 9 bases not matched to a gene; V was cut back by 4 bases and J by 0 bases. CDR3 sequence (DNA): TGTGCCAGCAGCCGGACTAGCGGGGAAATTCAAACGAACACCGGGGAGCTGTTTTTT. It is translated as CASSRTSGEIQTNTGELFF.

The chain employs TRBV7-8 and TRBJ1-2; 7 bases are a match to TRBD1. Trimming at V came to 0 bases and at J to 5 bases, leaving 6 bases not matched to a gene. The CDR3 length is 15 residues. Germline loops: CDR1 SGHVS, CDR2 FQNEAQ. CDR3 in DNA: TGTGCCAGCAGCTTAGCGTCCAGGGGGAAATATGGCTACACCTTC. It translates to CASSLASRGKYGYTF.

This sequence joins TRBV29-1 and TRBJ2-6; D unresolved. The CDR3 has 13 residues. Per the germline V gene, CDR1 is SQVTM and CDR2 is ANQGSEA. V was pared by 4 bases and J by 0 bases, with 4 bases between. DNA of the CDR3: TGCAGCGTTGCCTTCTCTGGGGCCAACGTCCTGACTTTC. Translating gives CSVAFSGANVLTF.